The 22 T cell receptor beta chains in this list originate from one sample, sequenced in a study of identifying expanded T cells in peripheral blood. Some clones are missing from TCRdb's copy, which holds only in-frame ones; the method was immunoSEQ multiplex PCR. This sample has 45,000 to 65,000 clones; around 82% occur once, and the top ten carry roughly 15%. Source material: blood. These receptors came from a person aged 18 to 75 in good health.

The gene calls are TRBV27 and TRBJ1-2; a weak D match, TRBD1 (6 bases). V lost 7 bases, J lost 4 bases, and 16 bases lay in between. This CDR3 spans 14 amino acids. The germline CDR1 and CDR2 sequences are MNHEY and SMNVEV (reference sequence). CDR3 region: CASTIGGIGYGYTF. For the CDR3, the DNA is TGTGCCAGCACCATAGGGGGGATCGGCTATGGCTACACCTTC.

The chain links TRBV5-5 to TRBJ1-5; TRBD1 agrees at 12 bases. Trimming at V came to 4 bases and at J to 7 bases, leaving 9 bases not matched to a gene. Germline lookup yields CDR1 SGHKS and CDR2 YYEKEE (reference sequence). This CDR3 has 16 amino acids. CDR3 coding DNA: TGTGCCAGCAGCCAGCGGGACAGGGGGCGTCAACAGCCCCAGCATTTT. It encodes CASSQRDRGRQQPQHF.

The chain is built from TRBV6-1 and TRBJ2-5; tentatively, D is TRBD2 (5 bases). CDR3 length: 14 residues. The V gene's germline CDR1 is MNHNS and CDR2 SASEGT. Trimming took 0 bases from V and 5 from J, leaving 10 bases between them. As DNA, the CDR3 is TGTGCCAGCAGTGAAGCTGGCAGAGGGGAGACCCAGTACTTC. This sequence encodes CASSEAGRGETQYF.

The V gene is TRBV2, the J gene TRBJ1-6, with 10 bases matching TRBD1. The junction had 6 bases not matched to a gene; V was cut back by 7 bases and J by 9 bases. The CDR3 totals 14 residues. Germline assignment: CDR1 SNHLY and CDR2 FYNNEI. The CDR3: CASTSGTGVSPLHF. The CDR3 coding sequence is TGTGCCAGCACTTCCGGGACAGGGGTTTCACCCCTCCACTTT. Full variable domain (remainder filled in from reference TRBV2 and TRBJ1-6): EPEVTQTPSHQVTQMGQEVILRCVPISNHLYFYWYRQILGQKVEFLVSFYNNEISEKSEIFDDQFSVERPDGSNFTLKIRSTKLEDSAMYFCASTSGTGVSPLHFGNGTRLTVT.

By sample fraction, this clone is medium-sized. Other DNA sequences from this sample encode an identical CDR3 as well. J is TRBJ1-2 and V is TRBV6-1; no firm D call. The CDR3 extends over 13 amino acids. V was clipped by 2 bases and J by 2 bases, with 6 bases between them. Germline assignment: CDR1 MNHNS and CDR2 SASEGT. This CDR3 is CASSERRNYGYTF. The CDR3, as DNA: TGTGCCAGCAGTGAACGCAGGAACTATGGCTACACCTTC.

The chain recombines TRBV7-2 with TRBJ1-5, with D uncertain. V was cut by 1 base and J by 4 bases, with 5 bases left in between. Germline V lookup: CDR1 SGHTA, CDR2 FQGNSA. The CDR3 extends over 13 amino acids. The DNA for the CDR3 is TGTGCCAGCAGCTTAGTTCAGAATCAGCCCCAGCATTTT. Amino acid sequence: CASSLVQNQPQHF. Filled out from reference TRBV7-2 and TRBJ1-5, the complete variable domain reads GAGVSQSPSNKVTEKGKDVELRCDPISGHTALYWYRQSLGQGLEFLIYFQGNSAPDKSGLPSDRFSAERTGGSVSTLTIQRTQQEDSAVYLCASSLVQNQPQHFGDGTRLSIL.

This clone was seen more than once but under ten times. The chain employs TRBV7-8 and TRBJ1-6; a possible D gene is TRBD1 (6 bases). Germline V gene sequence: CDR1 SGHVS, CDR2 FQNEAQ. The germline V and J ends were trimmed by 1 base and 0 bases, with 13 bases remaining between them. CDR3 length: 18 residues. DNA of the CDR3: TGTGCCAGCAGCTTAGAACTCGGACAGAGCTCCTATAATTCACCCCTCCACTTT. The encoded protein is CASSLELGQSSYNSPLHF.

The CDR3 protein is CALFRETGGYTF. In DNA, the CDR3 is TGTGCCCTATTCCGGGAGACGGGCGGCTACACCTTC. J is TRBJ1-2 and V is TRBV30; no firm D call. Germline V CDR1 and CDR2: GTSNPN, SVGIG (reference sequence). Trimming removed 8 bases at V and 8 bases at J, with 18 bases between. The CDR3 sequence is 12 residues long.

This chain uses TRBV5-1 with TRBJ2-2; tentative D call: TRBD1 (5 bases). CDR1 and CDR2 (germline): SGHRS, YFSETQ. The CDR3 consists of 16 residues. V lost 0 bases and J 1 base, leaving 10 bases between the germline ends. The CDR3 nucleotides are TGCGCCAGCAGCTTGGCAACAGGAAGGAACACCGGGGAGCTGTTTTTT. It translates to CASSLATGRNTGELFF.

This chain links TRBV5-8 with TRBJ1-1; 7 bases match TRBD1. V lost 0 bases to trimming and J lost 6 bases; unmatched junction nucleotides: 8. The CDR3 totals 15 residues. Germline CDR1 reads SGHTS; CDR2 reads YDEGEE. CDR3 DNA: TGTGCCAGCAGCTTGGGTGGCCAGGGGGGCGCTGAAGCTTTCTTT. Its protein product is CASSLGGQGGAEAFF.

The genes are TRBV5-1 and TRBJ1-1; unclear D gene. V was trimmed by 0 bases and J by 8 bases, leaving 11 bases between them. Germline CDR1 is SGHRS and CDR2 is YFSETQ. The CDR3 runs 13 residues. CDR3 residues: CASSLGQNWEAFF. The CDR3 region has the DNA TGCGCCAGCAGCTTGGGTCAAAACTGGGAAGCTTTCTTT. The entire variable domain, with the rest obtained from reference TRBV5-1 and TRBJ1-1, is as follows: KAGVTQTPRYLIKTRGQQVTLSCSPISGHRSVSWYQQTPGQGLQFLFEYFSETQRNKGNFPGRFSGRQFSNSRSEMNVSTLELGDSALYLCASSLGQNWEAFFGQGTRLTVV.

The rearrangement joins TRBV18 to TRBJ1-1, with unresolved D. V lost 3 bases to trimming and J lost 8 bases, with 10 bases between them. This CDR3 spans 12 amino acids. CDR1 and CDR2 (germline): KGHSH, LQKENI. In DNA, the CDR3 is TGTGCCAGCTCACCTCTGAAACAGGAAGCTTTCTTT. Its protein product is CASSPLKQEAFF.

V and J are TRBV5-1 and TRBJ1-1, with D possibly TRBD1 on 5 matching bases. The CDR3 is made up of 14 amino acids. CDR1 is SGHRS and CDR2 is YFSETQ in the germline V gene. V lost 3 bases, J lost 1 base, and 10 bases lay in between. The CDR3 protein is CASSSWTKNTEAFF. DNA of the CDR3: TGCGCCAGCAGCTCTTGGACAAAGAACACTGAAGCTTTCTTT.

The V and J genes are TRBV2 and TRBJ2-1, with 8 bases identical to TRBD2. The CDR3 is made up of 17 amino acids. Germline-derived CDR1 and CDR2 are SNHLY and FYNNEI. J gave up 6 bases and V 2 bases, and 12 bases lay outside the gene matches. CDR3 DNA sequence: TGTGCCAGCAGTGAAAGGGCTAGCGGGCTTGGGGGCAATGAGCAGTTCTTC. Protein sequence: CASSERASGLGGNEQFF. Based on the CDR3 plus reference TRBV2 and TRBJ2-1, the full variable domain is EPEVTQTPSHQVTQMGQEVILRCVPISNHLYFYWYRQILGQKVEFLVSFYNNEISEKSEIFDDQFSVERPDGSNFTLKIRSTKLEDSAMYFCASSERASGLGGNEQFFGPGTRLTVL.

The CDR3 protein is CASSTGTGTGELFF. In nucleotides, the CDR3 is TGTGCCAGCAGCACCGGGACAGGGACCGGGGAGCTGTTTTTT. The chain uses TRBV5-4 and TRBJ2-2; TRBD1 matches 9 bases. Germline lookup yields CDR1 SGHNT and CDR2 YYREEE (reference sequence). The length of the CDR3 is 14 residues. Unmatched junction bases numbered 3, after V lost 4 bases and J lost 5 bases.

This chain joins TRBV6-6 and TRBJ1-1, with a tentative D call TRBD1 (6 bases). V lost 6 bases and J lost 1, with 9 bases in between. Germline V gene sequence: CDR1 MNHNY, CDR2 SVGAGI (reference sequence). The CDR3 is 13 amino acids. The CDR3 here is CASSPRGNTEAFF. CDR3 nucleotide sequence: TGTGCCAGCAGCCCCAGGGGGAACACTGAAGCTTTCTTT.

This sequence joins TRBV6-1 and TRBJ1-1, with D possibly matching TRBD1 (5 bases). This CDR3 has 11 residues. Trimming removed 8 bases at V and 4 bases at J, with 8 bases between. Germline CDR1 MNHNS, CDR2 SASEGT. The CDR3 loop is CASGRGTEAFF. CDR3 DNA: TGTGCCAGCGGGAGGGGCACTGAAGCTTTCTTT.

This clone occurred once. This sample includes further DNA sequences coding for the same CDR3. This chain connects TRBV9 to TRBJ2-1; D may be TRBD1 (5 bases). Germline-derived CDR1 and CDR2 are SGDLS and YYNGEE. Trimming stripped 3 bases from V and 2 bases from J, with 12 bases between. This CDR3 is built from 15 residues. CDR3 region: CASSAAGLAYNEQFF. The DNA for the CDR3 is TGTGCCAGCAGCGCCGCAGGGTTAGCCTACAATGAGCAGTTCTTC.

This clone was picked up one time. Distinct nucleotide sequences in the sample also encode this CDR3. CDR3 DNA: TGCGCCAGCAGCCAAGGCCCGAACACCGGGGAGCTGTTTTTT. Encoded protein: CASSQGPNTGELFF. The genes are TRBV4-3 and TRBJ2-2; no definite D call. Trimming stripped 1 base from V and 0 bases from J, with 3 bases between. Looked up from germline, CDR1 is LGHNA and CDR2 is YSLEER. CDR3 length: 14 amino acids.

The chain links TRBV19 to TRBJ1-5; TRBD1 matches 11 bases. Germline V gives CDR1 LNHDA, CDR2 SQIVND (reference sequence). The CDR3 is 15 amino acids. Losses at the gene ends were 4 bases for V and 4 bases for J; bases not matched to a gene: 3. In DNA form, the CDR3 reads TGTGCCAGTAGTACCGGACAGGGGGCAAATCAGCCCCAGCATTTT. This sequence encodes CASSTGQGANQPQHF.

The DNA for the CDR3 is TGCGCCAGCAGCTCAAGCGCCAGACTCACTGAAGCTTTCTTT. Its protein is CASSSSARLTEAFF. The chain recombines TRBV5-1 with TRBJ1-1; D gene unclear. This CDR3 comprises 14 residues. V was pared by 3 bases and J by 4 bases, with 13 bases between. The germline gives CDR1 SGHRS, CDR2 YFSETQ.

The CDR3 DNA reads as TGTGCCAGCAGCGGGGGGACAGGGGTAGATACGCAGTATTTT. Translation gives CASSGGTGVDTQYF. The J gene is TRBJ2-3, the V gene TRBV9; 10 positions match TRBD1. Trimming cost V 3 bases and J 5 bases; bases outside gene matches: 3. Germline CDR1 is SGDLS and CDR2 is YYNGEE. CDR3 length: 14 residues.